This TCR beta chain was found in a study of T cell changes during pregnancy in multiple sclerosis. TCRdb's copy holds only in-frame clones and misses some; the assay was immunoSEQ multiplex PCR. Of tens of thousands of clones listed, approximately 88% are singletons. CDR1 and CDR2 (germline): SGHVS, FNYEAQ. The CDR3 is 15 residues long. J lost 5 bases, V lost 4 bases, and 7 bases had no gene match. Sequenced here: peripheral blood, sampled in the first trimester of pregnancy. This chain uses TRBV7-6 with TRBJ2-1, with 8 nucleotides matching TRBD1. This clonotype originated in a female donor in good health, enrolled as a control in a pregnancy study. The CDR3 is CASSYSRGQNNEQFF. The DNA of the CDR3 is TGTGCCAGCAGCTACTCCAGGGGGCAAAACAATGAGCAGTTCTTC.